Listed below are T cell receptor beta chains from one sample, sequenced in a study of blood T cell repertoires in COVID-19. Measured with immunoSEQ multiplex PCR; TCRdb has only the in-frame clones, and not every one. The table records approximately 88,000 clones, about 76% of them present only once. The source material was peripheral blood. These TCRs come from a woman of 80 years or more with active or convalescent COVID-19. CDR3s include the opening cysteine and the closing phenylalanine or tryptophan. A D gene is named only where the DNA matches it firmly. Clone size, where shown, is once, few, many, or a class for clones that have expanded.

v_call	d_call	j_call	clone_size	cdr3_aa	cdr3_nt
TRBV5-4	NA	TRBJ2-5	NA	CASSQDSQETQYF	TGTGCCAGTTCTCAGGATTCTCAAGAGACCCAGTACTTC
TRBV27	NA	TRBJ2-3	NA	CASAWQGGGGTDTQYF	TGTGCCAGCGCTTGGCAGGGAGGGGGTGGGACAGATACGCAGTATTTT
TRBV5-4	TRBD1	TRBJ1-2	NA	CASSLEQGAHYGYTF	TGTGCCAGCAGCTTGGAACAGGGGGCCCACTATGGCTACACCTTC
TRBV30	NA	TRBJ1-2	NA	CAWSVRQSYGYTF	TGTGCCTGGAGTGTAAGACAGAGCTATGGCTACACCTTC
TRBV27	TRBD1	TRBJ1-1	NA	CASSSYLTGAANTEAFF	TGTGCCAGCAGTTCTTACTTGACAGGGGCCGCTAACACTGAAGCTTTCTTT
TRBV11-2	NA	TRBJ2-3	NA	CASSRRGASTDTQYF	TGTGCCAGCAGCCGACGGGGGGCGAGCACAGATACGCAGTATTTT
TRBV9	TRBD2	TRBJ2-5	few	CASSVTPGGTSGGGYQETQYF	TGTGCCAGCAGCGTAACCCCCGGCGGGACTAGCGGGGGGGGGTACCAAGAGACCCAGTACTTC
TRBV9	NA	TRBJ2-6	once	CASSYYGSGANVLTF	TGTGCCAGCAGCTACTATGGCTCTGGGGCCAACGTCCTGACTTTC
TRBV29-1	TRBD1	TRBJ2-7	NA	CSVGTGRYEQYF	TGCAGCGTTGGGACAGGGAGATACGAGCAGTACTTC
TRBV11-2	TRBD2	TRBJ2-1	NA	CASSLDLAGAGEQFF	TGTGCCAGCAGCTTAGATCTAGCGGGGGCAGGCGAGCAGTTCTTC
TRBV5-6	TRBD1	TRBJ2-5	NA	CASSLKLTGAAETQYF	TGTGCCAGCAGCTTGAAGCTGACAGGGGCCGCGGAGACCCAGTACTTC
TRBV10-1	TRBD1	TRBJ2-1	NA	CASSESFGQGVNNEQFF	TGCGCCAGCAGTGAGTCGTTTGGCCAGGGGGTGAACAATGAGCAGTTCTTC
TRBV28	NA	TRBJ1-5	NA	CASTRGGPNQPQHF	TGTGCCAGCACCCGGGGGGGACCCAATCAGCCCCAGCATTTT
TRBV5-4	TRBD2	TRBJ2-5	NA	CASSPGGAEKETQYF	TGTGCCAGCAGCCCGGGAGGAGCGGAGAAAGAGACCCAGTACTTC
TRBV3-1/TRBV3-2	NA	TRBJ1-5	once	CASSQEYNQPQHF	TGTGCCAGCAGCCAAGAATACAATCAGCCCCAGCATTTT
TRBV7-2	NA	TRBJ1-2	NA	CASSLDPSPAGGYTF	TGTGCCAGCAGCTTAGATCCCAGCCCAGCAGGTGGCTACACCTTC
TRBV5-4	TRBD1	TRBJ1-2	NA	CASSLEGAAGYTF	TGTGCCAGCAGCTTGGAGGGGGCGGCAGGCTACACCTTC
TRBV19	NA	TRBJ1-5	NA	CASSPFRGPQPQHF	TGTGCCAGTAGTCCGTTCAGGGGACCTCAGCCCCAGCATTTT
TRBV6-5	NA	TRBJ1-1	once	CASSYSEGGTEAFF	TGTGCCAGCAGTTACTCGGAAGGAGGGACTGAAGCTTTCTTT
TRBV6-5	TRBD1	TRBJ2-7	few	CASSKTGQGSYEQYF	TGTGCCAGCAGTAAAACGGGACAGGGTTCTTACGAGCAGTACTTC
TRBV28	NA	TRBJ1-2	NA	CASSLLSKRGYTF	TGTGCCAGCAGTTTATTAAGTAAGAGAGGCTACACCTTC
TRBV7-3	TRBD1	TRBJ1-1	NA	CASSLDRVNTEAFF	TGTGCCAGCAGCCTAGACAGGGTGAACACTGAAGCTTTCTTT
TRBV28	NA	TRBJ2-7	NA	CASSLVTGVTYEQYF	TGTGCCAGCAGTTTAGTGACGGGAGTAACCTACGAGCAGTACTTC
TRBV7-9	NA	TRBJ1-3	NA	CASSHWEGPGNTIYF	TGTGCCAGCAGTCACTGGGAGGGGCCCGGAAACACCATATATTTT
TRBV3-1/TRBV3-2	TRBD2	TRBJ2-7	NA	CASSPGTSGVAQYF	TGCGCCAGCAGCCCCGGGACTAGCGGGGTGGCGCAGTACTTC
TRBV2	TRBD2	TRBJ2-1	NA	CASSERELAGRKQFF	TGTGCCAGCAGTGAACGCGAACTAGCGGGCAGAAAGCAGTTCTTC
TRBV19	NA	TRBJ2-1	NA	CASSMRGGGPYNEQFF	TGTGCCAGTAGTATGAGGGGAGGGGGGCCCTACAATGAGCAGTTCTTC
TRBV6-5	NA	TRBJ1-6	NA	CASTKLEQTNSPLHF	TGTGCCAGCACGAAACTTGAACAGACAAATTCACCCCTCCACTTT
TRBV5-1	TRBD2	TRBJ2-4	NA	CASRAGPGGGHPSLAKNIQYF	TGCGCCAGCAGAGCCGGTCCGGGCGGGGGGCATCCATCCTTAGCCAAAAACATTCAGTACTTC
TRBV20-1	NA	TRBJ1-1	NA	CSASEARSNTEAFF	TGCAGTGCTAGTGAAGCGCGGTCGAACACTGAAGCTTTCTTT
TRBV2	TRBD1	TRBJ1-4	NA	CASETGAGNEKLFF	TGTGCCAGTGAAACAGGGGCAGGGAATGAAAAACTGTTTTTT
TRBV5-1	TRBD1	TRBJ1-5	NA	CASSLGTGGPGQPQHF	TGCGCCAGCAGCTTGGGGACAGGAGGGCCAGGGCAGCCCCAGCATTTT
TRBV15	TRBD1	TRBJ1-5	NA	CATSRVSGQGLGPQHF	TGTGCCACCAGCAGAGTGTCGGGACAGGGTTTGGGGCCCCAGCATTTT
TRBV12-2	NA	TRBJ2-5	NA	CASRTPGLVIKETQYF	TGTGCAAGTCGCACACCGGGACTAGTCATCAAAGAGACCCAGTACTTC
TRBV2	NA	TRBJ1-1	NA	CASSDRGFMNTEAFF	TGTGCCAGCAGTGACAGGGGATTCATGAACACTGAAGCTTTCTTT
TRBV7-2	TRBD2	TRBJ2-5	NA	CASSNELAGEVSMETQYF	TGTGCCAGCAGTAACGAGCTAGCGGGGGAGGTGTCGATGGAGACCCAGTACTTC
TRBV9	NA	TRBJ2-7	many	CASSVDGKEQYF	TGTGCCAGCAGCGTAGACGGTAAAGAGCAGTACTTC
TRBV10-3	NA	TRBJ2-5	NA	CAISRAYQETQYF	TGTGCCATCAGTCGAGCGTACCAAGAGACCCAGTACTTC
TRBV19	NA	TRBJ2-2	NA	CASSIDQGLGELFF	TGTGCCAGTAGTATTGATCAGGGGCTGGGGGAGCTGTTTTTT
TRBV7-9	TRBD2	TRBJ2-7	many	CASSSGRGQYF	TGTGCCAGCAGCTCCGGGAGGGGGCAGTACTTC
TRBV6-1	TRBD1	TRBJ1-3	NA	CASSEIPGGSRGNTIYF	TGTGCCAGCAGTGAAATACCAGGGGGCTCGAGAGGAAACACCATATATTTT
TRBV19	NA	TRBJ1-6	NA	CASSIDRRGDNSPLHF	TGTGCCAGTAGTATAGACCGCCGGGGTGATAATTCACCCCTCCACTTT
TRBV6-6	TRBD1	TRBJ1-2	few	CASSRDRDGYTF	TGTGCCAGCAGTCGAGACAGGGATGGCTACACCTTC
TRBV5-5	NA	TRBJ2-1	once	CASRWLAIGNNEQFF	TGTGCCAGTCGGTGGCTAGCGATTGGTAACAATGAGCAGTTCTTC
TRBV5-1	TRBD1	TRBJ1-1	many	CASSPPQRGQPTEAFF	TGCGCCAGCAGCCCCCCGCAACGGGGACAGCCCACTGAAGCTTTCTTT
TRBV5-8	NA	TRBJ2-5	NA	CASSFYSGEETQYF	TGTGCCAGCAGCTTTTACTCGGGGGAAGAGACCCAGTACTTC
TRBV30	NA	TRBJ2-2	NA	CAWSTNTGELFF	TGTGCCTGGAGCACGAACACCGGGGAGCTGTTTTTT
TRBV3-1/TRBV3-2	NA	TRBJ1-3	NA	CASKSAGNTIYF	TGTGCCAGCAAGTCGGCTGGAAACACCATATATTTT
TRBV30	NA	TRBJ2-3	NA	CAWSPSDTQYF	TGTGCCTGGAGCCCGTCGGATACGCAGTATTTT
TRBV5-1	NA	TRBJ1-2	NA	CASAPFREEYGYTF	TGCGCCAGCGCGCCCTTCAGGGAGGAATATGGCTACACCTTC
TRBV11-2	NA	TRBJ2-7	few	CASSQARGYEQYF	TGTGCCAGCAGCCAAGCCAGGGGCTACGAGCAGTACTTC
TRBV10-3	TRBD1	TRBJ1-2	NA	CAIGRTGGGYTF	TGTGCCATCGGACGGACAGGGGGAGGCTACACCTTC
TRBV11-2	NA	TRBJ2-3	NA	CASSLRGLNTDTQYF	TGTGCCAGCAGCTTAAGAGGACTTAACACAGATACGCAGTATTTT
TRBV19	TRBD1	TRBJ1-1	few	CATTPGQTTEAFF	TGTGCCACGACTCCGGGACAGACCACTGAAGCTTTCTTT
TRBV19	TRBD2	TRBJ2-1	NA	CASESGGAVGNEQFF	TGTGCCAGTGAGAGCGGGGGGGCTGTGGGCAATGAGCAGTTCTTC